Detailed here is one T cell receptor beta chain. Trimming took 5 bases from V and 4 from J; bases not matched to a gene: 6. CDR1 SGHAT and CDR2 FQNNGV come from the germline V gene. The CDR3 is 15 amino acids. Authors' methods: Counts of nucleated cells, estimated from reference gene primer amplification, were obtained. Method: immunoSEQ multiplex PCR; TCRdb's copy keeps in-frame clones and lacks some. V and J calls and clone size are copied from that table; D and trimming were computed from the DNA. Found here are about 110,000 clones, 85% of them singletons; the top ten hold about 3.8%. The data are from a study of blood T cell repertoires in COVID-19. Study as a whole: The samples span acute and convalescent COVID-19 from the United States, Italy and Spain. The analysed material was cDNA or gDNA that came from T cells, B-cell-depleted T cells, or PBMCs.

This clonotype was sampled from a man aged 45-65 years with acute or convalescent COVID-19. Sequenced sample: peripheral blood. The V gene is TRBV11-2, the J gene TRBJ1-2, with TRBD1 matching 11 bases. CDR3 sequence: CASSPGTGGFYGYTF. In nucleotides, the CDR3 is TGTGCCAGCAGCCCCGGGACAGGGGGATTCTATGGCTACACCTTC.